This T cell receptor beta chain was profiled in a study of cytomegalovirus exposure and HLA in healthy donors. The CDR3 spans 16 residues. Germline V gene sequence: CDR1 MDHEN, CDR2 SYDVKM. Unmatched junction bases numbered 12, after V lost 4 bases and J lost 3 bases. Amplification used 60 Vbeta primers and 13 Jbeta primers. Profiled with immunoSEQ multiplex PCR; TCRdb holds only in-frame clones, not every one. The sample holds roughly 100,000 clones, 79% seen once. Healthy donors of bone marrow made up the group. This sequence was found in a man aged 50 to 60 in good health and CMV-seropositive. Sequences were obtained from PBMCs. The rearrangement links TRBV28 to TRBJ2-7; TRBD2 aligns across 7 bases. CDR3 sequence reads: CASSSSEGREFYEQYF. In DNA, the CDR3 is TGTGCCAGCAGTTCCTCAGAGGGGCGGGAGTTCTACGAGCAGTACTTC.